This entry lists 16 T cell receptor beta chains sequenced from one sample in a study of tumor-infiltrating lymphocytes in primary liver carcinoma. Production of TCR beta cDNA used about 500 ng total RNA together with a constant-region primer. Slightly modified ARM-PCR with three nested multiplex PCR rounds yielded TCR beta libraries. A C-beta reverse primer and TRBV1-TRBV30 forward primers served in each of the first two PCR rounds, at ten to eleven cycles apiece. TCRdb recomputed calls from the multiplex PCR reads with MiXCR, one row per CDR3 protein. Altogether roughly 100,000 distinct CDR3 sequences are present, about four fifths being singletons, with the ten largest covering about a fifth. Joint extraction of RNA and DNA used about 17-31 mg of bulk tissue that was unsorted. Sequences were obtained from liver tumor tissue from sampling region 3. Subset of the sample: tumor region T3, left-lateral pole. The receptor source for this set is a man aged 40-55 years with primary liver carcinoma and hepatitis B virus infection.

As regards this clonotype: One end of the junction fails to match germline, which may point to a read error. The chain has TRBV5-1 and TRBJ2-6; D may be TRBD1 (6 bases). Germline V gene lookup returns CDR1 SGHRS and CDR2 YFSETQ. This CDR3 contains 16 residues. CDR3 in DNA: TGCGCCAGCAGCCCGGCAGTGGCTATGGGGGCCAACTTCCTGACTTTC. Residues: CASSPAVAMGANFLTF.

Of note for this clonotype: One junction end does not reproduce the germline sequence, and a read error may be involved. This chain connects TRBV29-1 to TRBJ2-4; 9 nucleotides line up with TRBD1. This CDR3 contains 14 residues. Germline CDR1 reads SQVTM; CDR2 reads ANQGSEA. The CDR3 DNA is TGCAGCGTTATTACAGGGGGCGGGTCGAACATTGAGAACTTC. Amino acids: CSVITGGGSNIENF.

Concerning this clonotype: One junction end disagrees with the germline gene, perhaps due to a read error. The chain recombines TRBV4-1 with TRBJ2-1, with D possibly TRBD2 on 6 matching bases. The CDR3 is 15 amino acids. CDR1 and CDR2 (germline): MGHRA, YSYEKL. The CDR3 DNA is TGCGCCAGCAGCCAAACCGGGACTGCGTACAATGAGCAGTTCTTT. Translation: CASSQTGTAYNEQFF.

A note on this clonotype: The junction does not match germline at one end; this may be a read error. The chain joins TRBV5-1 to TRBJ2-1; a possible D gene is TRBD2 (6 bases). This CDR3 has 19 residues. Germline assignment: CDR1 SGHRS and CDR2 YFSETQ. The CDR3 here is CAGSLREGNSGGAYNEQFF. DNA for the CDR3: TGCGCCGGCAGCTTGCGAGAAGGAAATAGCGGAGGGGCCTACAATGAGCAGTTCTTC.

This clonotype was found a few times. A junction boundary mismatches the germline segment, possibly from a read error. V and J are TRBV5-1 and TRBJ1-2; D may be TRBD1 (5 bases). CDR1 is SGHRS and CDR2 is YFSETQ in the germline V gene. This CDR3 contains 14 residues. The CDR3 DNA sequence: TGCGTCAGCAGCCTGGACACGGAGGGCTATGGCTACACCTTC. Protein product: CVSSLDTEGYGYTF.

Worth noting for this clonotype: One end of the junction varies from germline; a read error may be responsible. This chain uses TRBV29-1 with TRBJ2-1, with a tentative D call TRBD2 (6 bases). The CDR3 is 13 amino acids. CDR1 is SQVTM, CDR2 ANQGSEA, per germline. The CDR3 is CSVKLLAYNKQFF. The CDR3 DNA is TGCAGCGTTAAATTACTAGCCTACAATAAGCAGTTCTTC.

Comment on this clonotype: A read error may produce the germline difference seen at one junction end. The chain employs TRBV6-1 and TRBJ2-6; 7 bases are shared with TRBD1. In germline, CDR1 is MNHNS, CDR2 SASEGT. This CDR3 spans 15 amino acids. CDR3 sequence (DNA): TGTGCCAGCAATGAAGGGGGCTCTGGGGCCTACGTCCTGACTTTC. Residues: CASNEGGSGAYVLTF.

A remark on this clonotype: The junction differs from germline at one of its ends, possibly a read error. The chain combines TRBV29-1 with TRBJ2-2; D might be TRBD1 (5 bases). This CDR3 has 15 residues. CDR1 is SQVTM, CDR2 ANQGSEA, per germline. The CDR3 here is CSAGIGAGYTRELFF. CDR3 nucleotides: TGCAGCGCTGGAATTGGGGCAGGGTACACCAGGGAGCTGTTTTTT.

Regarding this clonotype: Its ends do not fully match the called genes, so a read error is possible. The CDR3 spells CASSYEVPYKQYF. DNA of the CDR3: TGTGCCAGCAGTTATGAGGTACCCTACAAGCAGTATTTC. This chain links TRBV6-2 or TRBV6-3 with TRBJ2-7; D remains unclear. Germline CDR1 MNHEY, CDR2 SVGEGT. The CDR3 consists of 13 residues.

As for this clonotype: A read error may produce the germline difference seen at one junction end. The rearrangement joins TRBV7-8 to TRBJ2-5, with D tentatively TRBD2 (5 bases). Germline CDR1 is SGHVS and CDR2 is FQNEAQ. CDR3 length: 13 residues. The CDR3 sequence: CACSRGIKESQYF. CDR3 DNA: TGTGCCTGCTCCCGGGGTATTAAAGAGAGCCAGTACTTC.

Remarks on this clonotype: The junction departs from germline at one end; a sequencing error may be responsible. The CDR3 DNA reads as TGTGCCAGCAACGTTGGCCTGTACAATGTGCAGTTCTTC. This sequence encodes CASNVGLYNVQFF. The chain uses TRBV11-1 and TRBJ2-1; D is unclear. CDR3 size: 13 residues. Per germline, CDR1 SGHAT and CDR2 FQDESV (reference sequence).

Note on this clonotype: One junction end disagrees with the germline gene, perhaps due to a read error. The CDR3 spells CASTSEQTNNEAFF. The CDR3 coding sequence is TGTGCCAGCACCTCGGAACAGACGAACAATGAAGCTTTCTTT. J is TRBJ1-1 and V is TRBV28; D uncertain. This CDR3 comprises 14 residues. The germline V gene has CDR1 MDHEN and CDR2 SYDVKM.

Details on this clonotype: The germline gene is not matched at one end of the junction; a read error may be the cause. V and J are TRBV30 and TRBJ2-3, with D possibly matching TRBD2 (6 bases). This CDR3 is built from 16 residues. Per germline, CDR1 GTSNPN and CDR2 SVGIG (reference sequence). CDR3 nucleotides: TGTGCCTGGAGTGTATCTCTAGCGCCCTGTCAAGATACGCATTATTTT. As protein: CAWSVSLAPCQDTHYF.

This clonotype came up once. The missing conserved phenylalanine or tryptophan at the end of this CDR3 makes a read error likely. As DNA, the CDR3 is TGTGCCATCAGTCGGAATTTGGGGGGAACCGGGAAGCTGTTTTCT. It encodes CAISRNLGGTGKLFS. The chain has TRBV28 and TRBJ2-2; weak D call: TRBD2 (6 bases). Germline CDR1 is MDHEN and CDR2 is SYDVKM. The CDR3 extends over 15 amino acids.

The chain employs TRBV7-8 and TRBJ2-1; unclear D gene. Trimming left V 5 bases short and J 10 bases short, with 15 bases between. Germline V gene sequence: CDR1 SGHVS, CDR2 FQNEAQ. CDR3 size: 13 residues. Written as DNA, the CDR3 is TGTGCCAGCAGCCTATGGCAGGCCTGGGAGCAGTTCTTC. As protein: CASSLWQAWEQFF.

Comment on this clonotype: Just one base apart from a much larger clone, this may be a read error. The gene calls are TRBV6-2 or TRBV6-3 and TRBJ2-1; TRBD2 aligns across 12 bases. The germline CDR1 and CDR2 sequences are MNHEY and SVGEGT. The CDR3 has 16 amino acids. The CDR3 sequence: CASSSPGLAGPGEQIF. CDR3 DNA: TGTGCCAGCAGTTCGCCGGGACTAGCGGGCCCCGGTGAGCAGATCTTC.